These 21 T cell receptor beta chains originate from one sample sequenced in a study of CD8 T cells in ankylosing spondylitis. From the 5' RACE reads, TCRdb called clonotypes with MiXCR, one entry per CDR3 protein. The data show under 250,000 distinct CDR3 sequences, with 25% to 30% seen just once and approximately 6.6% held by the top ten. Source material: blood, either unsorted or a sorted T cell fraction (not recorded which). Receptors originate from a male donor with ankylosing spondylitis or in good health (not recorded which).

The V gene is TRBV10-2, the J gene TRBJ2-1; possible D gene TRBD2, 6 bases. This CDR3 is built from 18 residues. CDR1 WSHSY and CDR2 SAAADI come from the germline V gene. V shed 0 bases and J shed 0 bases, with 15 bases lying between them. This CDR3 is CASSESVDGGSSYNEQFF. The CDR3, as DNA: TGCGCCAGCAGTGAGTCGGTTGACGGGGGAAGCTCCTACAATGAGCAGTTCTTC.

The rearrangement links TRBV20-1 to TRBJ2-5, with 8 nucleotides matching TRBD2. Germline lookup yields CDR1 DFQATT and CDR2 SNEGSKA (reference sequence). This CDR3 is built from 16 residues. Losses at the gene ends were 8 bases for V and 4 bases for J; bases not matched to a gene: 18. The CDR3 region is CSTAGSGSVRGETQYF. CDR3 nucleotide sequence: TGCAGTACCGCCGGGAGCGGGAGCGTTCGTGGAGAGACCCAGTACTTC.

J is TRBJ2-5 and V is TRBV25-1, with 9 bases identical to TRBD1. V gave up 3 bases and J gave up 2 bases; unmatched junction bases: 10. The CDR3 runs to 17 residues. Germline CDR1 is MGHDK and CDR2 is SYGVNS. In nucleotides, the CDR3 is TGTGCCAGCAGTGACTCCATCGGGACAGGGACGCAAGAGACCCAGTACTTC. Translated, it gives CASSDSIGTGTQETQYF.

In this sample, this clonotype turned up many times. The CDR3 sequence is CASSLGAQDTQYF. Written as DNA, the CDR3 is TGCGCCAGCAGCTTGGGTGCCCAGGATACGCAGTATTTT. V is TRBV5-1 and J is TRBJ2-3; no clear D. Deletions cut 0 bases from V and 6 bases from J, with 8 bases between. Germline V lookup: CDR1 SGHRS, CDR2 YFSETQ. The CDR3 extends over 13 amino acids. Full variable domain (remainder filled in from reference TRBV5-1 and TRBJ2-3): KAGVTQTPRYLIKTRGQQVTLSCSPISGHRSVSWYQQTPGQGLQFLFEYFSETQRNKGNFPGRFSGRQFSNSRSEMNVSTLELGDSALYLCASSLGAQDTQYFGPGTRLTVL.

A single count supports this clonotype. The chain carries TRBV7-2 and TRBJ2-3; D remains ambiguous. The CDR3 contains 15 residues. V lost 5 bases, J lost 0 bases, and 12 bases lay in between. Germline V lookup: CDR1 SGHTA, CDR2 FQGNSA. In nucleotides, the CDR3 is TGTGCCAGCAGCCCCACGCGATTGAGCACAGATACGCAGTATTTT. Translation gives CASSPTRLSTDTQYF.

This clonotype was counted only a few times. The chain carries TRBV20-1 and TRBJ2-1, with 8 bases identical to TRBD2. Germline CDR1 DFQATT, CDR2 SNEGSKA (reference sequence). The V segment lost 0 bases and the J segment 10 bases; nucleotides outside the gene matches: 14. The CDR3 has 16 residues. The CDR3 DNA follows: TGCAGTGCTAGAGATTTAGCACTAGCGGAGAGGGGGGAGCAGTTCTTC. It yields the protein CSARDLALAERGEQFF.

In its sample, this clonotype was seen a few times. This chain uses TRBV20-1 with TRBJ2-1; 15 positions match TRBD2. The CDR3 sequence is 13 residues long. V shed 3 bases and J 9 bases; nucleotides not matched to a gene: 0. CDR1 is DFQATT, CDR2 SNEGSKA, per germline (reference sequence). CDR3 DNA sequence: TGCAGTGCTAGGGGACTAGCGGGAGGTGAGCAGTTCTTC. This translates into CSARGLAGGEQFF.

This chain links TRBV20-1 with TRBJ1-2, with 7 bases lining up with TRBD1. Germline CDR1 reads DFQATT; CDR2 reads SNEGSKA (reference sequence). The CDR3 sequence is 16 residues long. Unmatched junction bases numbered 15, after V lost 0 bases and J lost 8 bases. The CDR3 DNA reads TGCAGTGCTAGAGATCTCGGCAGGGGGATAGGTAGAGGCTACACCTTC. Encoded protein: CSARDLGRGIGRGYTF.

There are a few counts of this clonotype. The chain couples TRBV24-1 to TRBJ1-5, with D possibly TRBD1 on 6 matching bases. Trimming removed 10 bases from V and 5 bases from J, with 20 bases in between. This CDR3 is 15 amino acids long. CDR1 KGHDR and CDR2 SFDVKD come from the germline V gene. In DNA form, the CDR3 reads TGTGCCACTTCAACTCTCCGGCCAGGGGATCAGCCCCAGCATTTT. As protein: CATSTLRPGDQPQHF.

This clonotype was observed many times. The chain links TRBV5-6 to TRBJ1-5; D gene unclear. Trimming removed 4 bases at V and 0 bases at J, with 11 bases between. In germline, CDR1 is SGHDT, CDR2 YYEEEE. The CDR3 spans 15 residues. DNA for the CDR3: TGTGCCAGCAGCCGAGGAGAGAATAGCAATCAGCCCCAGCATTTT. Protein sequence: CASSRGENSNQPQHF.

A single count supports this clonotype. The V and J genes are TRBV29-1 and TRBJ2-2, with D unclear. Between the trimmed V and J ends, which lost 6 bases and 6 bases, there was a span of 11 bases. The CDR3 loop spans 12 amino acids. The V gene's germline CDR1 is SQVTM and CDR2 ANQGSEA. The CDR3 DNA sequence: TGCAGCGTCTCAAATTCTCCCGGGGAGCTGTTTTTT. It codes for CSVSNSPGELFF.

This clonotype showed up just a few times. V is TRBV29-1 and J is TRBJ2-5; TRBD1 is a possible D gene (6 bases). Germline CDR1 is SQVTM and CDR2 is ANQGSEA. The V gene lost 3 bases and the J gene lost 7 bases, with 15 bases spanning the gap. This CDR3 region has 13 residues. The CDR3 DNA follows: TGCAGCGTTGACAGGGGTGGGGCGGGGACCCAGTACTTC. This encodes CSVDRGGAGTQYF.

The J gene is TRBJ2-7, the V gene TRBV11-2; tentative D call: TRBD2 (5 bases). The germline V gene has CDR1 SGHAT and CDR2 FQNNGV. Trimming left V 3 bases short and J 5 bases short, with 23 bases between. The CDR3 length is 17 residues. CDR3 loop: CASSFTTGGPPRDEQYF. CDR3 DNA sequence: TGTGCCAGCAGCTTCACTACTGGAGGACCCCCGCGGGACGAGCAGTACTTC.

The chain has TRBV29-1 and TRBJ1-1; TRBD1 aligns across 7 bases. Trimming cost V 6 bases and J 0 bases; bases outside gene matches: 13. Per germline, CDR1 SQVTM and CDR2 ANQGSEA. This CDR3 has 16 amino acids. The DNA of the CDR3 is TGCAGCGTCTCACGGGGGCAGGGGGTCATGAACACTGAAGCTTTCTTT. Protein: CSVSRGQGVMNTEAFF.

The table lists this clonotype with many counts. V usage is TRBV7-2 and J usage is TRBJ2-6, with 7 bases identical to TRBD1. Germline CDR1 reads SGHTA; CDR2 reads FQGNSA. The CDR3 is made up of 17 amino acids. The ends lost 4 bases at V and 1 base at J; junction bases unmatched: 7. In DNA form, the CDR3 reads TGTGCCAGCAGCTCGCGGACAGGTGGATCTGGGGCCAACGTCCTGACTTTC. Translation gives CASSSRTGGSGANVLTF.

J is TRBJ2-2 and V is TRBV20-1; D possibly corresponds to TRBD2 (6 bases). Germline V gene lookup returns CDR1 DFQATT and CDR2 SNEGSKA (reference sequence). This CDR3 comprises 15 residues. Trimming left V 2 bases short and J 1 base short, with 11 bases between. This chain's CDR3 is CSARPRDWNTGELFF. The CDR3 region has the DNA TGCAGTGCTAGACCACGGGACTGGAACACCGGGGAGCTGTTTTTT.

This clonotype was observed at least ten times. J is TRBJ1-2 and V is TRBV14; D not certain. V was trimmed by 1 base and J by 2 bases, leaving 11 bases between them. The CDR3 has 15 residues. CDR1 is SGHDN and CDR2 is FVKESK in the germline V gene. CDR3 nucleotides: TGTGCCAGCAGCCAAGTTCGCGGCTCGAACTATGGCTACACCTTC. Translating it yields CASSQVRGSNYGYTF.

This clonotype was counted between two and nine times. This chain links TRBV28 with TRBJ1-1, with 8 positions matching TRBD1. Germline CDR1 reads MDHEN; CDR2 reads SYDVKM. The CDR3 consists of 12 residues. Trimming at V came to 6 bases and at J to 4 bases, leaving 1 base not matched to a gene. The CDR3 spells CASSDRGTEAFF. CDR3 nucleotides: TGTGCCAGCAGCGACAGGGGCACTGAAGCTTTCTTT.

This clonotype was counted at least ten times. The chain recombines TRBV10-3 with TRBJ1-1; D possibly corresponds to TRBD1 (5 bases). Between the trimmed V and J ends, which lost 6 bases and 7 bases, there was a span of 15 bases. The CDR3 spans 13 residues. The V gene's germline CDR1 is ENHRY and CDR2 SYGVKD. The CDR3 DNA reads TGTGCCATCAGGGCCCTAGGGGAGGGTGAAGCTTTCTTT. Amino acids: CAIRALGEGEAFF.

In this sample, this clonotype turned up many times. The rearrangement uses TRBV7-9 and TRBJ1-2; 11 bases line up with TRBD1. Germline loops: CDR1 SEHNR, CDR2 FQNEAQ (reference sequence). Trimming removed 2 bases from V and 9 bases from J; junction bases left unmatched: 11. The CDR3 runs 16 residues. The CDR3 DNA reads TGTGCCAGCAGCTTAAGTTTCGGGACAGGGGGACAGAGCTACACCTTC. Protein product: CASSLSFGTGGQSYTF.

At least ten counts were recorded for this clonotype. V is TRBV18 and J is TRBJ1-1, with D unresolved. The CDR3 covers 14 residues. Germline CDR1 reads KGHSH; CDR2 reads LQKENI. V was clipped by 1 base and J by 4 bases, with 10 bases between them. The CDR3 coding sequence is TGTGCCAGCTCACCACTCGACCTAGGCACTGAAGCTTTCTTT. This sequence encodes CASSPLDLGTEAFF.